This TCR beta chain was retrieved from a study of graft-versus-host responses after intestinal transplantation. Here immunoSEQ multiplex PCR was the method, and the copy in TCRdb shows in-frame clones only, minus some. The table shows nearly 90,000 clones, with roughly four fifths occurring only once. Of note for this clone: Its antigen is still unknown.

From germline, CDR1 is MNHNS and CDR2 SASEGT. The CDR3 loop spans 13 amino acids. Trimming removed 6 bases from V and 3 bases from J, with 11 bases in between. This TCR derives from a human donor who received an intestinal transplant. The J gene is TRBJ1-2, the V gene TRBV6-1, with D hard to call. Here the sequenced sample was unstimulated CD8+ T cells sorted from spleen or lymph node cells, taken before intestinal transplant. This chain's CDR3 is CASSITDDYGYTF. CDR3 bases: TGTGCCAGCAGCATTACAGACGACTATGGCTACACCTTC.